A selection of T cell receptor beta chains follows, all from one sample in a study of cytomegalovirus exposure and HLA in healthy donors. TCRdb's table, derived via immunoSEQ multiplex PCR, lists solely in-frame clones and lacks some. The sample lists 150,000 to 160,000 clones, approximately 86% occurring once. Sequencing was carried out using PBMCs. These receptors were taken from a man between 18 and 29 years old in good health and CMV-seropositive. Both conserved end residues are part of each CDR3. A D gene is named only where the DNA matches it firmly. The size entry is marked missing in some rows and otherwise reads once, few, many or a size class.

>TRBV25-1|NA|NA|TRBJ2-1
CASRKAGYNEQFF
TGTGCCAGCCGAAAGGCGGGGTACAATGAGCAGTTCTTC
>TRBV5-4|NA|NA|TRBJ2-5
CASSRPGEETQYF
TGTGCCAGCAGCCGCCCGGGGGAGGAGACCCAGTACTTC
>TRBV2|NA|NA|TRBJ1-1
CASSEGRGGEAFF
TGTGCCAGCAGTGAAGGGCGGGGTGGGGAAGCTTTCTTT
>TRBV6-7|few|NA|TRBJ1-2
CASSDVGGDGYTF
TGTGCCAGCAGTGACGTGGGAGGGGATGGCTACACCTTC
>TRBV19|NA|TRBD2|TRBJ2-3
CASSAGGRAADTQYF
TGTGCCAGTAGTGCTGGCGGGAGAGCCGCAGATACGCAGTATTTT
>TRBV30|NA|TRBD1|TRBJ1-4
CAWNPGQGWVNEKLFF
TGTGCCTGGAACCCGGGACAGGGGTGGGTAAATGAAAAACTGTTTTTT
>TRBV7-2|NA|TRBD1|TRBJ1-1
CASSLMVGQGAYTEAFF
TGTGCCAGCAGCCTGATGGTGGGACAGGGGGCCTACACTGAAGCTTTCTTT
>TRBV7-7|NA|NA|TRBJ2-5
CASSLAAPWETQYF
TGTGCCAGCAGCTTAGCGGCCCCCTGGGAGACCCAGTACTTC
>TRBV19|NA|TRBD1|TRBJ1-2
CASSMGRGTGYTF
TGTGCCAGTAGTATGGGCAGGGGGACTGGCTACACCTTC
>TRBV9|NA|TRBD1|TRBJ2-7
CASSVGTGQNEQYF
TGTGCCAGCAGCGTGGGGACAGGGCAGAACGAGCAGTACTTC
>TRBV27|NA|NA|TRBJ2-1
CASSFPRANWNEQFF
TGTGCCAGCAGTTTTCCCAGGGCTAATTGGAATGAGCAGTTCTTC
>TRBV10-3|NA|NA|TRBJ2-7
CAISPSEGEQYF
TGTGCCATCAGCCCCTCCGAGGGCGAGCAGTACTTC
>TRBV2|NA|NA|TRBJ2-3
CASSEGRAAKDTQYF
TGTGCCAGCAGTGAAGGGAGAGCGGCAAAAGATACGCAGTATTTT
>TRBV10-3|NA|TRBD1|TRBJ2-2
CAITGQGGGGELFF
TGTGCCATCACAGGACAGGGTGGCGGCGGGGAGCTGTTTTTT
>TRBV7-9|NA|NA|TRBJ2-6
CASSLANTPSGANVLTF
TGTGCCAGCAGCTTAGCTAACACCCCCTCGGGGGCCAACGTCCTGACTTTC
>TRBV18|NA|TRBD1|TRBJ1-1
CASSPNLDRGEAFF
TGTGCCAGCTCACCAAACCTTGACAGGGGTGAAGCTTTCTTT
>TRBV4-2|NA|NA|TRBJ2-1
CASSQDVVAGLGRNEQFF
TGTGCCAGCAGCCAAGATGTCGTGGCGGGATTAGGACGGAATGAGCAGTTCTTC
>TRBV4-1|once|TRBD2|TRBJ2-5
CASSQVFTGGQETQYF
TGCGCCAGCAGCCAAGTTTTTACGGGAGGGCAAGAGACCCAGTACTTC
>TRBV5-1|NA|TRBD1|TRBJ1-6
CASSPGAGGKVDSPLHF
TGCGCCAGCAGCCCGGGGGCAGGGGGGAAAGTCGACTCACCCCTCCACTTT
>TRBV4-2|NA|TRBD2|TRBJ2-7
CASSQGLAAAYEQYF
TGTGCCAGCAGCCAAGGGCTAGCGGCCGCCTACGAGCAGTACTTC
>TRBV9|NA|TRBD1|TRBJ2-6
CASSTGGTGANVLTF
TGTGCCAGCAGCACAGGGGGCACTGGGGCCAACGTCCTGACTTTC
>TRBV25-1|NA|NA|TRBJ2-1
CASSEWGGNSYNEQFF
TGTGCCAGCAGTGAATGGGGAGGTAACTCCTACAATGAGCAGTTCTTC
>TRBV19|NA|NA|TRBJ1-1
CASTPFGALNTEAFF
TGTGCCAGTACCCCCTTTGGAGCTTTGAACACTGAAGCTTTCTTT
>TRBV6-5|NA|NA|TRBJ2-2
CASSWGGNTGELFF
TGTGCCAGCAGTTGGGGAGGGAACACCGGGGAGCTGTTTTTT
>TRBV19|NA|TRBD1|TRBJ2-5
CASSATLGQGMGETQYF
TGTGCCAGTAGTGCGACCTTGGGACAGGGGATGGGGGAGACCCAGTACTTC
>TRBV5-5|NA|NA|TRBJ2-7
CASGQGNRLPSEQYF
TGTGCCAGCGGTCAGGGAAACCGCCTACCTTCCGAGCAGTACTTC
>TRBV6-5|NA|NA|TRBJ1-5
CASSQFNQGPQHF
TGTGCCAGCAGTCAGTTTAACCAGGGGCCCCAGCATTTT
>TRBV9|NA|TRBD1|TRBJ1-1
CASSGGGTGHTEAFF
TGTGCCAGCAGCGGCGGGGGGACAGGGCACACTGAAGCTTTCTTT
>TRBV15|NA|NA|TRBJ2-2
CATSKGRENTGELFF
TGTGCCACCAGCAAGGGCAGGGAGAACACCGGGGAGCTGTTTTTT
>TRBV11-2|NA|NA|TRBJ2-5
CASSFGTSAWLGDETQYF
TGTGCCAGCAGCTTCGGGACATCGGCCTGGCTTGGAGACGAGACCCAGTACTTC
>TRBV4-1|NA|TRBD2|TRBJ2-7
CASSHPGLAFDEQYF
TGCGCCAGCAGCCACCCCGGACTAGCGTTCGACGAGCAGTACTTC
>TRBV13|NA|TRBD1|TRBJ2-5
CASSVGTATQETQYF
TGTGCCAGCAGCGTCGGGACAGCGACTCAAGAGACCCAGTACTTC
>TRBV10-1|NA|NA|TRBJ1-2
CASSVGSIVDGYTF
TGCGCCAGCAGTGTGGGCAGTATAGTAGATGGCTACACCTTC
>TRBV18|NA|NA|TRBJ1-1
CASSPQGRAQSTEAFF
TGTGCCAGCTCACCACAGGGGCGAGCGCAGAGCACTGAAGCTTTCTTT
>TRBV9|NA|TRBD1|TRBJ2-5
CASSLRTGLQETQYF
TGTGCCAGCAGCCTAAGGACAGGGCTGCAAGAGACCCAGTACTTC